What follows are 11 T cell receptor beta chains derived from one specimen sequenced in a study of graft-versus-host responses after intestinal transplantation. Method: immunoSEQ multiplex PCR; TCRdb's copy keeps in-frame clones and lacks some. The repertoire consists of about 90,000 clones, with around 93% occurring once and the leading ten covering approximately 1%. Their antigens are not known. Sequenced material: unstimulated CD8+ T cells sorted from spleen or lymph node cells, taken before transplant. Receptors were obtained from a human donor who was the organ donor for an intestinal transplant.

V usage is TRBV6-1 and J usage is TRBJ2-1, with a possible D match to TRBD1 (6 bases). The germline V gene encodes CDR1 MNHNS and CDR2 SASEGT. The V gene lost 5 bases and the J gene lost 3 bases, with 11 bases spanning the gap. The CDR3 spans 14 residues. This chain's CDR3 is CASSSRQDYNEQFF. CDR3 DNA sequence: TGTGCCAGCAGTTCGAGACAGGACTACAATGAGCAGTTCTTC.

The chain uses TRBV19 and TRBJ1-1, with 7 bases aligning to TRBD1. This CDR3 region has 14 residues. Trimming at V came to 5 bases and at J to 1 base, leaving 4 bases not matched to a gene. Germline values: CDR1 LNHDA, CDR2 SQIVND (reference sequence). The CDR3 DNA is TGTGCCAGTAGTTGGGCAGGGGGGAACACTGAAGCTTTCTTT. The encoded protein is CASSWAGGNTEAFF.

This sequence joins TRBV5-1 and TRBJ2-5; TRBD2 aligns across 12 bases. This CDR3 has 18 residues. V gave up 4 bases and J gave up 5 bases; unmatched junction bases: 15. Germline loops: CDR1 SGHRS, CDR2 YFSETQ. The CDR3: CASSPGLAGLGRWETQYF. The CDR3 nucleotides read TGCGCCAGCAGCCCGGGACTAGCGGGCCTCGGGCGGTGGGAGACCCAGTACTTC.

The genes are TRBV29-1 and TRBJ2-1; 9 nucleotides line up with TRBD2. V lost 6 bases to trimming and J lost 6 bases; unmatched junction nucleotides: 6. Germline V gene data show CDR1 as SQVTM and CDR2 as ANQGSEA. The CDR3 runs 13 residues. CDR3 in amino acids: CSVLAGDPNEQFF. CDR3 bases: TGCAGCGTCTTAGCGGGAGATCCCAATGAGCAGTTCTTC.

The DNA of the CDR3 is TGTGCCAGCTCACCCCGCGAATCCGGGTTCGGTACAGATACGCAGTATTTT. It specifies CASSPRESGFGTDTQYF. The chain carries TRBV18 and TRBJ2-3; no clear D. The CDR3 extends over 17 amino acids. Trimming shortened V by 3 bases and J by 3 bases, and 19 bases separated the two germline ends. Germline V lookup: CDR1 KGHSH, CDR2 LQKENI.

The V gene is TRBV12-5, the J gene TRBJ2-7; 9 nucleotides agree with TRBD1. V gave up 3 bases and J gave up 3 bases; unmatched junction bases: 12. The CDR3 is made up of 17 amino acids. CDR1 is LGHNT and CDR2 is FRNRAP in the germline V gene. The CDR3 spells CASGFPPGQGRFYEQYF. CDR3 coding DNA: TGTGCTAGTGGTTTCCCCCCCGGACAGGGGCGGTTCTACGAGCAGTACTTC.

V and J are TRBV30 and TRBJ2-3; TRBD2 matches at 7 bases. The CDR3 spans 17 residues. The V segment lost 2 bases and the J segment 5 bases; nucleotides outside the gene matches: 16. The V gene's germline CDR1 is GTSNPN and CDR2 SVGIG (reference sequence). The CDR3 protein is CAWSIHPGLLSQDTQYF. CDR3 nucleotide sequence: TGTGCCTGGAGTATACACCCGGGACTACTATCACAAGATACGCAGTATTTT. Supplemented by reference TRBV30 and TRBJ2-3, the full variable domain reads SQTIHQWPATLVQPVGSPLSLECTVEGTSNPNLYWYRQAAGRGLQLLFYSVGIGQISSEVPQNLSASRPQDRQFILSSKKLLLSDSGFYLCAWSIHPGLLSQDTQYFGPGTRLTVL.

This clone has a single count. The CDR3 DNA reads as TGTGCCAGCAGCTTAGTCCAGGAGACCCAGTACTTC. Its translation: CASSLVQETQYF. The chain is built from TRBV7-2 and TRBJ2-5; no reliable D call. The CDR3 spans 12 residues. CDR1 is SGHTA, CDR2 FQGNSA, per germline. Deletions cut 1 base from V and 5 bases from J, with 5 bases between.

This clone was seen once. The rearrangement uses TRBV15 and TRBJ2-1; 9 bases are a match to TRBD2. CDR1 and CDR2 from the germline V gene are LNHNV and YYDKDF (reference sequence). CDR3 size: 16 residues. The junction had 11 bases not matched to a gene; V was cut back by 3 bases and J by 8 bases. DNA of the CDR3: TGTGCCACCAGCAGTCTGCTAGCGGGAACAGGGGATGAGCAGTTCTTC. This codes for CATSSLLAGTGDEQFF.

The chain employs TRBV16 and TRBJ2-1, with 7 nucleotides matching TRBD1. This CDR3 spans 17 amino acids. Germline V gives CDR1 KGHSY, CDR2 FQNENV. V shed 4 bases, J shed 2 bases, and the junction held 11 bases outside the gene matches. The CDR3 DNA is TGTGCCAGCAGCCCGTTCACCGGGACAGTAACCTACAATGAGCAGTTCTTC. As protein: CASSPFTGTVTYNEQFF.

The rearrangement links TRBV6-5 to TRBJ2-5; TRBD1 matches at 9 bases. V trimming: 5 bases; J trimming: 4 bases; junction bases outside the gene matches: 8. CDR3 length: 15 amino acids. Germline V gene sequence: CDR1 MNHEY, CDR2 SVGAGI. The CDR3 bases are TGTGCCAGCAGTAGATCCGGGACAGGGCCAGAGACCCAGTACTTC. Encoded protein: CASSRSGTGPETQYF.